What follows are 3 T cell receptor beta chains derived from one specimen sequenced in a study of blood T cells in healthy people across ages. The authors ran a second PCR of about 7 to 11 cycles using a sample-barcoded 5' primer and a J-beta primer mix. TCRdb itself ran the 5' RACE reads through MiXCR, one entry per CDR3 protein. The sample has 450,000 to 700,000 distinct CDR3 sequences; 27% are singletons. Source material: blood. The receptor source for this set is a woman in her seventies in good health.

The DNA for the CDR3 is TGTGCCAGCAGCTATGGGGGCGTAAACACCGGGGAGCTGTTTTTT. Translated, it gives CASSYGGVNTGELFF. This chain uses TRBV7-9 with TRBJ2-2; TRBD1 might be the D (6 bases). Germline assignment: CDR1 SEHNR and CDR2 FQNEAQ (reference sequence). CDR3 size: 15 residues. Trimming left V 4 bases short and J 2 bases short, with 11 bases between.

This clonotype has just a few counts. The chain links TRBV4-2 to TRBJ2-5, with TRBD2 identical over 8 bases. The end of the DNA fits TRBJ2-7 better, so the J call may be wrong. Germline values: CDR1 LGHNA, CDR2 YNFKEQ. The CDR3 spans 16 residues. DNA for the CDR3: TGTGCCAGCAGCCAATCGACCGGGACTAGAGTCTACGAGCAGTACTTC. Its translation is CASSQSTGTRVYEQYF.

The V gene is TRBV29-1, the J gene TRBJ1-1; D remains unclear. The CDR3 has 17 amino acids. From germline, CDR1 is SQVTM and CDR2 ANQGSEA. V lost 3 bases, J lost 0 bases, and 20 bases lay in between. CDR3 nucleotide sequence: TGCAGCGTTGATCAACCGGGGAACCTTGACATGAACACTGAAGCTTTCTTT. Protein: CSVDQPGNLDMNTEAFF.